The 12 T cell receptor beta chains below all came from one sample that was sequenced in a study of OX40 agonist ivuxolimab in advanced cancers. The table came from immunoSEQ multiplex PCR; TCRdb's copy has only in-frame clones and leaves some out. The data contain 60,000 to 75,000 clones, about 83% of them singletons. The source material was CD4+ or CD8+ T cells sorted from blood, sampled in a trial of the OX40 agonist ivuxolimab. The receptors derive from an adult with an advanced solid tumor such as melanoma, head and neck, liver or kidney cancer.

This rearrangement joins TRBV30 to TRBJ1-2; 7 nucleotides align to TRBD1. Germline V CDR1 and CDR2: GTSNPN, SVGIG (reference sequence). The CDR3 is made up of 14 amino acids. Trimming cost V 5 bases and J 3 bases; bases outside gene matches: 9. The CDR3 nucleotides are TGTGCCTGGGGGGACGAGGGGGCGGACTATGGCTACACCTTC. It yields the protein CAWGDEGADYGYTF.

This chain links TRBV15 with TRBJ2-1; 7 bases fit TRBD1. Germline V CDR1 and CDR2: LNHNV, YYDKDF (reference sequence). Losses at the gene ends were 0 bases for V and 5 bases for J; bases not matched to a gene: 7. The CDR3 has 16 residues. The CDR3, as DNA: TGTGCCACCAGCAGAGACTTGTACAGGGGTAACAATGAGCAGTTCTTC. Protein product: CATSRDLYRGNNEQFF. Supplemented by reference TRBV15 and TRBJ2-1, the full variable domain reads DAMVIQNPRYQVTQFGKPVTLSCSQTLNHNVMYWYQQKSSQAPKLLFHYYDKDFNNEADTPDNFQSRRPNTSFCFLDIRSPGLGDTAMYLCATSRDLYRGNNEQFFGPGTRLTVL.

This sequence joins TRBV7-8 and TRBJ2-5; the D call may be TRBD1 or TRBD2 (5 bases each). The germline V gene encodes CDR1 SGHVS and CDR2 FQNEAQ. The CDR3 totals 14 residues. V was shortened by 7 bases and J by 5 bases, with 17 bases between the two germline ends. CDR3 coding DNA: TGTGCCAGCATTCTCGGGACGAATCGGGAGACCCAGTACTTC. This encodes CASILGTNRETQYF.

This chain links TRBV7-3 with TRBJ2-5; 8 bases are shared with TRBD2. The ends lost 5 bases at V and 1 base at J; junction bases unmatched: 6. CDR1 and CDR2 from the germline V gene are SGHTA and FQGTGA. The CDR3 contains 15 residues. CDR3 DNA: TGTGCCAGCAGCGTGTCGGGGGGGTCCCAAGAGACCCAGTACTTC. It yields the protein CASSVSGGSQETQYF.

The V gene is TRBV10-1, the J gene TRBJ2-6; D is uncertain. Germline V CDR1 and CDR2: WNHNN, SYGVQD (reference sequence). The V end was cut by 5 bases, the J end by 1 base, with 6 bases between. CDR3 size: 14 residues. CDR3 loop: CASSSGSGANVLTF. The CDR3 nucleotides are TGCGCCAGCAGTTCAGGTTCTGGGGCCAACGTCCTGACTTTC.

The chain is built from TRBV30 and TRBJ2-1; possibly TRBD2 for D (5 bases). The V end lost 5 bases, the J end lost 7 bases, and 15 bases lay between the germline ends. This CDR3 comprises 13 residues. Germline V gives CDR1 GTSNPN, CDR2 SVGIG (reference sequence). The CDR3 nucleotides are TGTGCCTGGGCGGGTCACCCGAGGAATGAGCAGTTCTTC. This translates into CAWAGHPRNEQFF.

This clone was observed a single time. The gene calls are TRBV2 and TRBJ2-7; 7 bases map to TRBD1. V shed 2 bases, J shed 0 bases, and the junction held 1 base outside the gene matches. The CDR3 is made up of 14 amino acids. CDR1 SNHLY and CDR2 FYNNEI come from the germline V gene. CDR3 in amino acids: CASSENRGSYEQYF. The CDR3 region has the DNA TGTGCCAGCAGTGAAAACAGGGGCTCCTACGAGCAGTACTTC. The full variable domain, completed using reference TRBV2 and TRBJ2-7, is EPEVTQTPSHQVTQMGQEVILRCVPISNHLYFYWYRQILGQKVEFLVSFYNNEISEKSEIFDDQFSVERPDGSNFTLKIRSTKLEDSAMYFCASSENRGSYEQYFGPGTRLTVT.

V gene TRBV10-3 combines with J gene TRBJ2-5; 7 positions agree with TRBD1. V was clipped by 10 bases and J by 2 bases; unmatched bases: 13. The CDR3 consists of 15 residues. Germline lookup yields CDR1 ENHRY and CDR2 SYGVKD. CDR3 amino acids: CATRLGQIVQETQYF. CDR3 DNA sequence: TGTGCCACGCGGCTGGGACAGATAGTACAAGAGACCCAGTACTTC.

This chain links TRBV5-6 with TRBJ1-5; D is perhaps TRBD1 (6 bases). The CDR3 runs 16 residues. Trimming removed 2 bases from V and 0 bases from J, with 12 bases in between. Per germline, CDR1 SGHDT and CDR2 YYEEEE. The CDR3 region has the DNA TGTGCCAGCAGCTTAGATGGGGGCTATAGCAATCAGCCCCAGCATTTT. Translation gives CASSLDGGYSNQPQHF. Looking up the rest from reference TRBV5-6 and TRBJ1-5 gives the full variable domain: DAGVTQSPTHLIKTRGQQVTLRCSPKSGHDTVSWYQQALGQGPQFIFQYYEEEERQRGNFPDRFSGHQFPNYSSELNVNALLLGDSALYLCASSLDGGYSNQPQHFGDGTRLSIL.

Concerning this clone: Other DNA sequences from this sample encode an identical CDR3 as well. The chain carries TRBV18 and TRBJ2-3; D is unclear. Trimming shortened V by 3 bases and J by 0 bases, and 1 base separated the two germline ends. The CDR3 consists of 12 residues. Germline V lookup: CDR1 KGHSH, CDR2 LQKENI. CDR3 sequence: CASSPSTDTQYF. In DNA form, the CDR3 reads TGTGCCAGCTCACCGAGCACAGATACGCAGTATTTT.

The rearrangement links TRBV13 to TRBJ1-2, with 7 bases fitting TRBD1. Trimming at V came to 5 bases and at J to 8 bases, leaving 11 bases not matched to a gene. CDR3 length equals 14 residues. Germline CDR1 reads PRHDT; CDR2 reads FYEKMQ (reference sequence). CDR3 sequence (DNA): TGTGCCAGCAGCCTACTACAGGGGTCGCGGGGCTACACCTTC. Encoded protein: CASSLLQGSRGYTF.

This chain links TRBV10-3 with TRBJ1-1; unclear D gene. The CDR3 runs 12 residues. Germline V CDR1 and CDR2: ENHRY, SYGVKD. V dropped 3 bases and J dropped 5 bases, with 7 bases sitting between them. CDR3 sequence reads: CAISERGTEAFF. CDR3 sequence (DNA): TGTGCCATCAGTGAACGAGGAACTGAAGCTTTCTTT.